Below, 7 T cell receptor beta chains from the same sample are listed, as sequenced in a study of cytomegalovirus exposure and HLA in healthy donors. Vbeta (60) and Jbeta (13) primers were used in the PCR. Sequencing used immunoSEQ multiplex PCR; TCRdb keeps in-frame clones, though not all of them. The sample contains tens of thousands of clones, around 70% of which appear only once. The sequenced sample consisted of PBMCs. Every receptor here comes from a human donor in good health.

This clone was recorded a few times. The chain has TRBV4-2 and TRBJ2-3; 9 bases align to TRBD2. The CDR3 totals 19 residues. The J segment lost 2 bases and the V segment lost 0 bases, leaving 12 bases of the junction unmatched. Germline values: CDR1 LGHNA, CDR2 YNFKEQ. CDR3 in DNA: TGTGCCAGCAGCCAAGATGTGCCTAGCGGGATAACTGACACAGATACGCAGTATTTT. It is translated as CASSQDVPSGITDTDTQYF.

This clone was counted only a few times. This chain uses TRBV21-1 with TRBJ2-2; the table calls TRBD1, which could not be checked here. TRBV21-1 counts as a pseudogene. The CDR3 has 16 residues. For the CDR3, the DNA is TGTGCCAGCAGCAAAGGCGGGACAGTAAACACCGGGGAGCTGTTTTTT. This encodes CASSKGGTVNTGELFF.

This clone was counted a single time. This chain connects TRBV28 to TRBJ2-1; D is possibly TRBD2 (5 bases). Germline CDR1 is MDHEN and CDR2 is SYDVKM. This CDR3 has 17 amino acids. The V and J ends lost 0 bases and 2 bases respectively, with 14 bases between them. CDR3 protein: CASSLWSEAGPYNEQFF. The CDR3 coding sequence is TGTGCCAGCAGTTTATGGTCGGAGGCAGGCCCCTACAATGAGCAGTTCTTC.

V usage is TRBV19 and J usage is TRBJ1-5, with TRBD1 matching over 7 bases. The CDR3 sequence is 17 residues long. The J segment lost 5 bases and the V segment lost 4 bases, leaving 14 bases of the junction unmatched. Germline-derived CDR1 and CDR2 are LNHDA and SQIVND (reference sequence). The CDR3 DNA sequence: TGTGCCAGTAGTAAAGTCCCCCTCGACAGGGATGATCAGCCCCAGCATTTT. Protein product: CASSKVPLDRDDQPQHF.

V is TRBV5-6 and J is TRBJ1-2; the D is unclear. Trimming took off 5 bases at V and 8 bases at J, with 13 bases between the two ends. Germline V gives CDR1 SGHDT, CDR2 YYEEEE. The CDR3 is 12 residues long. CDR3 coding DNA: TGTGCCAGCAGTCGGGAGATACGGGGCTACACCTTC. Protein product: CASSREIRGYTF.

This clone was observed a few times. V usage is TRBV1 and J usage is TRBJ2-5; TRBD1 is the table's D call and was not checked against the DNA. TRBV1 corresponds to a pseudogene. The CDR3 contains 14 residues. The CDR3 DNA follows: TGCACCAGAAGCAAAGAGGCTTTATGGGAGACCCAGTACTTC. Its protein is CTRSKEALWETQYF.

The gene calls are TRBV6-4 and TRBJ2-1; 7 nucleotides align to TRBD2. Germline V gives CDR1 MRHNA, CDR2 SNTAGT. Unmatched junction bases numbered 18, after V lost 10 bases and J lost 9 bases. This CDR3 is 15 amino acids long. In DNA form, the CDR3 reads TGTGCCACCTCTGCCGTAGCGTTCCGGGGGGTTGAGCAGTTCTTC. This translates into CATSAVAFRGVEQFF.